One T cell receptor (beta chain) is described in this entry. As yet, its antigen is unknown. TCRdb's copy holds only in-frame clones and misses some; the assay was immunoSEQ multiplex PCR. The sample contains about 12,000 clones, 65% to 75% of which appear only once. The sample comes from a study of vaccination effects on CD4 cells after COVID-19. Germline loops: CDR1 SGHRS, CDR2 YFSETQ. Trimming cost V 0 bases and J 2 bases; bases outside gene matches: 4. The CDR3 sequence is 16 residues long. General study points: Late post-vaccination, clones induced by infection and those induced by vaccine underwent marked clonal contraction.

Peptide-pool stimulation followed by sequencing identified expanded antigen-specific CD4+ clonotypes in the ViraFEST assay. Around day 10 of culture, CD4+ T cells were separated out. Each participant was administered two doses of either the BNT162b2 or the mRNA-1273 vaccine. The clonotype comes from a human donor who received a COVID-19 vaccine. The rearrangement uses TRBV5-1 and TRBJ2-1; 8 bases line up with TRBD1. The specimen comprised CD4+ T cells from PBMCs cultured with SARS-CoV-2 spike peptides, sampled after COVID-19 vaccination. The CDR3 sequence: CASSLGVRGPYNEQFF. In DNA, the CDR3 is TGCGCCAGCAGCTTGGGCGTCAGGGGGCCCTACAATGAGCAGTTCTTC.